The entry that follows covers one T cell receptor (beta chain) sequence. The sample comes from a study of blood T cell repertoires in COVID-19. Study details: In each case, the material was cDNA or gDNA derived from T cells, B-cell-depleted T cells, or PBMCs.

Source study methods: By means of reference gene primer amplification, nucleated cell counts were estimated. Clones were sequenced by immunoSEQ multiplex PCR, and TCRdb holds only the in-frame ones, with some missing. For V, J and clone size, that table is used; D and trimming come from the DNA. The data contain roughly 250,000 clones, 88% of them singletons. Cohorts were determined from participant-reported clinical history. The study counted Cohort 3 donors as recovered given two negative PCRs, clearance, or symptom resolution. This CDR3 is 13 amino acids long. V lost 6 bases to trimming and J lost 7 bases, with 15 bases between them. Germline V CDR1 and CDR2: MDHEN, SYDVKM.

The sequence derives from a woman aged 50 to 60 who had recovered from COVID-19. The specimen sequenced was PBMCs or T cells enriched from blood (not recorded which). The chain combines TRBV28 with TRBJ1-2; D gene ambiguous. The CDR3 region is CASRPTLSGGYTF. DNA of the CDR3: TGTGCCAGCAGACCGACTCTCTCGGGTGGCTACACCTTC.